The next 15 T cell receptor beta chains were all read from a single sample in a study of blood T cell repertoires in COVID-19. Profiled with immunoSEQ multiplex PCR; TCRdb holds only in-frame clones, not every one. The table lists a few hundred thousand clones, about 86% of them singletons. The sample comprised peripheral blood. All receptors derive from a woman aged 50 to 65 with acute or convalescent COVID-19.

The chain uses TRBV6-5 and TRBJ1-4; D is undetermined. This CDR3 contains 12 residues. Germline V gives CDR1 MNHEY, CDR2 SVGAGI. The ends were cut back, 10 bases at V and 3 bases at J, with 9 bases in the middle. The CDR3 region is CATLSANEKLFF. The CDR3 coding sequence is TGTGCCACCCTGTCGGCTAATGAAAAACTGTTTTTT.

The V gene is TRBV29-1, the J gene TRBJ2-5, with D maybe TRBD2 (7 bases). The CDR3 contains 13 residues. Germline V gene data show CDR1 as SQVTM and CDR2 as ANQGSEA. V lost 3 bases and J 9 bases, leaving 17 bases between the germline ends. CDR3 protein: CSVEDAGRGAQYF. The CDR3 DNA reads as TGCAGCGTTGAGGATGCAGGGAGGGGGGCCCAGTACTTC.

The chain joins TRBV9 to TRBJ1-2; possible D gene TRBD1, 6 bases. Trimming took 3 bases from V and 5 from J, leaving 17 bases between them. The length of the CDR3 is 15 residues. The germline CDR1 and CDR2 sequences are SGDLS and YYNGEE. The CDR3 is CASSASFRQAYGYTF. CDR3 DNA sequence: TGTGCCAGCAGCGCCTCTTTCCGACAGGCGTATGGCTACACCTTC.

The rearrangement uses TRBV7-9 and TRBJ2-1; weak D call: TRBD1 (6 bases). CDR1 is SEHNR and CDR2 is FQNEAQ in the germline V gene (reference sequence). The CDR3 sequence is 16 residues long. The V end was cut by 5 bases, the J end by 5 bases, with 19 bases between. The CDR3 loop is CASSPTSQGRDNEQFF. The CDR3 region has the DNA TGTGCCAGCAGCCCTACGTCACAGGGAAGAGACAATGAGCAGTTCTTC.

The V gene is TRBV14, the J gene TRBJ1-2; the match to TRBD1 covers 7 bases. With V trimmed by 1 base and J by 8 bases, 7 bases remained unmatched. In germline, CDR1 is SGHDN, CDR2 FVKESK. The CDR3 extends over 14 amino acids. Here the CDR3 reads CASSQGRQGRGYTF. The CDR3 nucleotides are TGTGCCAGCAGCCAAGGGAGACAGGGCCGCGGCTACACCTTC.

The genes are TRBV7-8 and TRBJ2-4; 9 bases fit TRBD1. The CDR3 runs 21 residues. CDR1 is SGHVS and CDR2 is FQNEAQ in the germline V gene. J lost 5 bases, V lost 0 bases, and 20 bases had no gene match. The CDR3 DNA follows: TGTGCCAGCAGCTTAGCGGTGCCGGTTTATAGGACAGGGGAACGGGAAAACATTCAGTACTTC. Its translation is CASSLAVPVYRTGERENIQYF.

J is TRBJ2-1 and V is TRBV30, with TRBD1 matching over 7 bases. Germline CDR1 is GTSNPN and CDR2 is SVGIG (reference sequence). The CDR3 covers 13 residues. The V and J ends lost 5 bases and 5 bases, in that order; junction bases with no gene match: 6. The CDR3: CAWETGNHNEQFF. CDR3 DNA: TGTGCCTGGGAGACAGGGAACCACAATGAGCAGTTCTTC. Combining the CDR3 with reference TRBV30 and TRBJ2-1 gives the whole variable domain SQTIHQWPATLVQPVGSPLSLECTVEGTSNPNLYWYRQAAGRGLQLLFYSVGIGQISSEVPQNLSASRPQDRQFILSSKKLLLSDSGFYLCAWETGNHNEQFFGPGTRLTVL.

The CDR3 sequence is CATSEGERNTIYF. The CDR3 DNA reads as TGTGCCACCTCTGAAGGAGAGAGAAACACCATATATTTT. The chain is built from TRBV7-2 and TRBJ1-3; the D is unclear. Germline CDR1 reads SGHTA; CDR2 reads FQGNSA. This CDR3 is built from 13 residues. V was cut by 10 bases and J by 5 bases, with 15 bases left in between.

The CDR3 coding sequence is TGTGCCAGCGGAAGCACAACAGCCTACACCTTC. Residues: CASGSTTAYTF. This chain joins TRBV9 and TRBJ1-2; no clear D. This CDR3 region has 11 residues. Per germline, CDR1 SGDLS and CDR2 YYNGEE. Between the trimmed V and J ends, which lost 7 bases and 10 bases, there was a span of 14 bases.

V is TRBV5-4 and J is TRBJ1-1; 10 bases are a match to TRBD1. There are 13 residues in the CDR3. CDR1 and CDR2 from the germline V gene are SGHNT and YYREEE (reference sequence). The trim removed 3 bases at V and 11 bases at J, leaving 7 bases unmatched. CDR3: CASSSGTGVGAFF. CDR3 DNA sequence: TGTGCCAGCAGCTCTGGGACAGGGGTTGGTGCTTTCTTT.

The chain joins TRBV18 to TRBJ1-4; 8 bases fit TRBD1. The CDR3 contains 14 residues. The germline V gene has CDR1 KGHSH and CDR2 LQKENI. With 3 bases clipped from V and 8 bases from J, the junction kept 5 bases outside the gene matches. The CDR3 DNA reads as TGTGCCAGCTCACCGCGGGGGACAGGAGAAAAACTGTTTTTT. Protein sequence: CASSPRGTGEKLFF.

The V and J genes are TRBV7-2 and TRBJ2-5, with TRBD1 matching 11 bases. From germline, CDR1 is SGHTA and CDR2 FQGNSA. The CDR3 is made up of 14 amino acids. The junction had 5 bases not matched to a gene; V was cut back by 6 bases and J by 5 bases. CDR3 amino acids: CASSRDRGYETQYF. DNA for the CDR3: TGTGCCAGCAGTCGGGACAGGGGGTATGAGACCCAGTACTTC. The variable domain in full, completed from reference TRBV7-2 and TRBJ2-5, reads GAGVSQSPSNKVTEKGKDVELRCDPISGHTALYWYRQSLGQGLEFLIYFQGNSAPDKSGLPSDRFSAERTGGSVSTLTIQRTQQEDSAVYLCASSRDRGYETQYFGPGTRLLVL.

The chain has TRBV10-1 and TRBJ2-1; no firm D call. The V end was cut by 4 bases, the J end by 7 bases, with 11 bases between. From germline, CDR1 is WNHNN and CDR2 SYGVQD (reference sequence). This CDR3 is built from 13 residues. CDR3 DNA: TGCGCCAGCAGTGTTGGCACATTAAATGAGCAGTTCTTC. The encoded protein is CASSVGTLNEQFF.

J is TRBJ2-7 and V is TRBV5-5; 10 nucleotides line up with TRBD2. Germline CDR1 and CDR2: SGHKS and YYEKEE (reference sequence). The CDR3 consists of 17 residues. V was clipped by 0 bases and J by 0 bases; unmatched bases: 6. The CDR3 is CASSLELAGAFSYEQYV. CDR3 DNA sequence: TGTGCCAGCAGCTTGGAGCTAGCGGGGGCCTTCTCCTACGAGCAGTACGTC.

This clone has only a few counts. V gene TRBV6-1 combines with J gene TRBJ2-7, with D perhaps matching TRBD2 (6 bases). Germline assignment: CDR1 MNHNS and CDR2 SASEGT. The CDR3 spans 15 residues. Between the trimmed V and J ends, which lost 2 bases and 1 base, there was a span of 12 bases. The CDR3 DNA is TGTGCCAGCAGTGAATGGGGGACTGTTTCCTACGAGCAGTACTTC. It translates to CASSEWGTVSYEQYF.